Presented here are 22 T cell receptor beta chains from one specimen sequenced in a study of OX40 agonist ivuxolimab in advanced cancers. Preparation of the library involved the immunoSEQ multiplex PCR assay. Not all clones reach the TCRdb copy of this immuneACCESS table, which keeps in-frame sequences only. Checked studies attribute under half of the gap to unresolved V genes and leave the rest unexplained. This sample lists under 45,000 clones; about 80% were detected once. The ten largest clonotypes hold 15% to 20% of the sample. The input for sequencing was CD4+ or CD8+ T cells sorted from blood, taken in a trial of the OX40 agonist ivuxolimab. Every receptor here comes from an adult with an advanced solid tumor such as melanoma, head and neck, liver or kidney cancer.

The chain links TRBV11-2 to TRBJ1-2; the D gene is possibly TRBD1 (6 bases). CDR1 is SGHAT, CDR2 FQNNGV, per germline. The CDR3 has 15 residues. V was clipped by 5 bases and J by 2 bases, with 15 bases between them. The CDR3 bases are TGTGCCAGCAGCCTACGGGAACAGGGAAACTATGGCTACACCTTC. It specifies CASSLREQGNYGYTF.

The chain is built from TRBV4-2 and TRBJ2-3; 8 bases align to TRBD1. Per germline, CDR1 LGHNA and CDR2 YNFKEQ. J gave up 3 bases and V 1 base, and 6 bases lay outside the gene matches. CDR3 size: 16 residues. The CDR3 DNA is TGTGCCAGCAGCCAAGGAAATACAGGGGGAACAGATACGCAGTATTTT. This translates into CASSQGNTGGTDTQYF.

V and J are TRBV18 and TRBJ1-1; D is unresolved. This CDR3 has 14 amino acids. Germline lookup yields CDR1 KGHSH and CDR2 LQKENI. V shed 3 bases and J shed 1 base, with 9 bases lying between them. CDR3 sequence reads: CASSPGQANTEAFF. The CDR3, as DNA: TGTGCCAGCTCACCCGGGCAGGCGAACACTGAAGCTTTCTTT.

This clone was counted a single time. The chain links TRBV5-1 to TRBJ1-1, with 9 bases that match TRBD1. The CDR3 length is 16 residues. CDR1 is SGHRS, CDR2 YFSETQ, per germline. With 4 bases clipped from V and 0 bases from J, the junction kept 7 bases outside the gene matches. CDR3 sequence (DNA): TGCGCCAGCAGCCACTGGACAGGGGAGGTGAACACTGAAGCTTTCTTT. It encodes CASSHWTGEVNTEAFF.

J is TRBJ1-5 and V is TRBV19; D call uncertain. Deletions cut 6 bases from V and 1 base from J, with 7 bases between. The germline gives CDR1 LNHDA, CDR2 SQIVND (reference sequence). CDR3 length equals 13 residues. The DNA of the CDR3 is TGTGCCAGTAGACACGGCAGCAATCAGCCCCAGCATTTT. It translates to CASRHGSNQPQHF. Variable domain in full (rest from reference TRBV19 and TRBJ1-5): DGGITQSPKYLFRKEGQNVTLSCEQNLNHDAMYWYRQDPGQGLRLIYYSQIVNDFQKGDIAEGYSVSREKKESFPLTVTSAQKNPTAFYLCASRHGSNQPQHFGDGTRLSIL.

This clone occurred once. The chain links TRBV5-5 to TRBJ1-2; the D is unclear. Trimming cost V 1 base and J 4 bases, with 11 bases left between them. This CDR3 is 14 amino acids long. The germline gives CDR1 SGHKS, CDR2 YYEKEE (reference sequence). CDR3 bases: TGTGCCAGCAGCTTGTCGCAGGAGGCCTATGGCTACACCTTC. Protein product: CASSLSQEAYGYTF. The entire variable domain, with the rest obtained from reference TRBV5-5 and TRBJ1-2, is as follows: DAGVTQSPTHLIKTRGQQVTLRCSPISGHKSVSWYQQVLGQGPQFIFQYYEKEERGRGNFPDRFSARQFPNYSSELNVNALLLGDSALYLCASSLSQEAYGYTFGSGTRLTVV.

The chain recombines TRBV19 with TRBJ1-1, with TRBD1 identical over 10 bases. The germline CDR1 and CDR2 sequences are LNHDA and SQIVND (reference sequence). V gave up 2 bases and J gave up 5 bases; unmatched junction bases: 2. The CDR3 has 14 residues. The CDR3 DNA reads TGTGCCAGTAGTATAAGGGGACAGGGGACTGAAGCTTTCTTT. Its translation is CASSIRGQGTEAFF.

The chain couples TRBV2 to TRBJ1-1; the D gene is possibly TRBD1 (6 bases). Germline CDR1 is SNHLY and CDR2 is FYNNEI. Between the trimmed V and J ends, which lost 1 base and 3 bases, there was a span of 12 bases. The CDR3 has 15 residues. The CDR3 nucleotides read TGTGCCAGCAGTGAAGTCAGAGGGGGAGACACTGAAGCTTTCTTT. It yields the protein CASSEVRGGDTEAFF.

This clone has only one observation. The CDR3: CASSYFDRGLNEQYF. Written as DNA, the CDR3 is TGTGCCAGCAGTTACTTTGACAGGGGGCTGAACGAGCAGTACTTC. This chain connects TRBV6-5 to TRBJ2-7, with 10 positions matching TRBD1. The CDR3 totals 15 residues. The ends lost 1 base at V and 5 bases at J; junction bases unmatched: 5. Germline CDR1 and CDR2: MNHEY and SVGAGI.

This clone was detected only a few times. This chain links TRBV11-2 with TRBJ1-2; D possibly corresponds to TRBD1 (5 bases). Deletions cut 5 bases from V and 4 bases from J, with 11 bases between. The V gene's germline CDR1 is SGHAT and CDR2 FQNNGV. The CDR3 loop spans 13 amino acids. The CDR3 protein is CASSAQGIYGYTF. The CDR3 DNA sequence: TGTGCCAGCAGCGCTCAGGGAATCTATGGCTACACCTTC.

The sample holds a few counts of this clone. The chain combines TRBV7-8 with TRBJ1-5; D call uncertain. Trimming took off 3 bases at V and 4 bases at J, with 7 bases between the two ends. CDR3 length: 13 residues. Germline V gene sequence: CDR1 SGHVS, CDR2 FQNEAQ. The CDR3 DNA reads as TGTGCCAGCAGCTTGACACTGAATCAGCCCCAGCATTTT. It encodes CASSLTLNQPQHF.

The J gene is TRBJ1-5, the V gene TRBV30; TRBD1 aligns across 7 bases. Trimming at V came to 3 bases and at J to 3 bases, leaving 5 bases not matched to a gene. CDR3 length equals 14 residues. Germline V gives CDR1 GTSNPN, CDR2 SVGIG (reference sequence). CDR3 DNA sequence: TGTGCCTGGAGACTACAGGGGAACAATCAGCCCCAGCATTTT. Translated, it gives CAWRLQGNNQPQHF.

The V and J genes are TRBV29-1 and TRBJ1-1; D call uncertain. V lost 4 bases to trimming and J lost 0 bases, with 3 bases between them. Germline V gives CDR1 SQVTM, CDR2 ANQGSEA. This CDR3 spans 11 amino acids. The CDR3 nucleotides are TGCAGCGTTGCCATGAACACTGAAGCTTTCTTT. Encoded protein: CSVAMNTEAFF. Based on the CDR3 plus reference TRBV29-1 and TRBJ1-1, the full variable domain is SAVISQKPSRDICQRGTSLTIQCQVDSQVTMMFWYRQQPGQSLTLIATANQGSEATYESGFVIDKFPISRPNLTFSTLTVSNMSPEDSSIYLCSVAMNTEAFFGQGTRLTVV.

The chain recombines TRBV14 with TRBJ1-1; D ambiguous. V lost 1 base and J 0 bases, leaving 3 bases between the germline ends. The CDR3 runs 13 residues. In germline, CDR1 is SGHDN, CDR2 FVKESK. CDR3 coding DNA: TGTGCCAGCAGCCAAGTACTGAACACTGAAGCTTTCTTT. Its protein is CASSQVLNTEAFF.

The V gene is TRBV30, the J gene TRBJ2-4; D is ambiguous. Germline assignment: CDR1 GTSNPN and CDR2 SVGIG (reference sequence). The V end lost 1 base, the J end lost 8 bases, and 12 bases lay between the germline ends. The CDR3 loop spans 13 amino acids. The CDR3 coding sequence is TGTGCCTGGAGTGCCTGGACCGTGGACATTCAGTACTTC. Its translation: CAWSAWTVDIQYF.

The CDR3 coding sequence is TGTGCCATCAGTGATAGAAGCGGGGGGCAGGCAGATACGCAGTATTTT. This sequence encodes CAISDRSGGQADTQYF. This sequence joins TRBV10-3 and TRBJ2-3; 9 positions match TRBD2. Germline CDR1 and CDR2: ENHRY and SYGVKD. This CDR3 spans 16 amino acids. Trimming at V came to 3 bases and at J to 4 bases, leaving 8 bases not matched to a gene.

This clone was seen a handful of times. The rearrangement joins TRBV6-1 to TRBJ2-7; D call uncertain. Germline assignment: CDR1 MNHNS and CDR2 SASEGT. CDR3 length: 13 amino acids. Trimming removed 1 base from V and 2 bases from J, with 6 bases in between. This CDR3 is CASSEGWTYEQYV. CDR3 nucleotide sequence: TGTGCCAGCAGTGAAGGTTGGACCTACGAGCAGTACGTC.

This sequence joins TRBV2 and TRBJ1-3; D ambiguous. Per germline, CDR1 SNHLY and CDR2 FYNNEI. This CDR3 is 15 amino acids long. V lost 6 bases and J 0 bases, leaving 12 bases between the germline ends. The DNA of the CDR3 is TGTGCCAGCAGGTCCCTAATGAGCTCTGGAAACACCATATATTTT. This encodes CASRSLMSSGNTIYF.

This clone was counted only a few times. V gene TRBV30 combines with J gene TRBJ2-7; 8 bases agree with TRBD2. CDR1 is GTSNPN and CDR2 is SVGIG in the germline V gene (reference sequence). Trimming at V came to 1 base and at J to 6 bases, leaving 8 bases not matched to a gene. This CDR3 has 14 residues. The CDR3 coding sequence is TGTGCCTGGAGTGCCCGGGGGGGCCGGCCCGAGCAGTACTTC. Its protein product is CAWSARGGRPEQYF.

The chain combines TRBV7-9 with TRBJ2-3; D might be TRBD1 (5 bases). Germline-derived CDR1 and CDR2 are SEHNR and FQNEAQ (reference sequence). Trimming took off 5 bases at V and 5 bases at J, with 17 bases between the two ends. The CDR3 is 15 amino acids. The CDR3 reads CASSPGQTLGDTQYF. DNA of the CDR3: TGTGCCAGCAGCCCTGGACAAACGCTCGGAGATACGCAGTATTTT.

The genes are TRBV5-1 and TRBJ1-1; D perhaps matches TRBD1 (5 bases). Germline loops: CDR1 SGHRS, CDR2 YFSETQ. V dropped 5 bases and J dropped 6 bases, with 14 bases sitting between them. There are 13 residues in the CDR3. DNA of the CDR3: TGCGCCAGCAGGAAGCAGGGAGGTTCTGAAGCTTTCTTT. Translated: CASRKQGGSEAFF.

The chain carries TRBV9 and TRBJ2-7, with D possibly being TRBD2 (6 bases). The CDR3 contains 13 residues. The V end was cut by 0 bases, the J end by 2 bases, with 6 bases between. Germline loops: CDR1 SGDLS, CDR2 YYNGEE. The CDR3 spells CASSVGLAYEQYF. The CDR3 nucleotides are TGTGCCAGCAGCGTAGGACTAGCCTACGAGCAGTACTTC.